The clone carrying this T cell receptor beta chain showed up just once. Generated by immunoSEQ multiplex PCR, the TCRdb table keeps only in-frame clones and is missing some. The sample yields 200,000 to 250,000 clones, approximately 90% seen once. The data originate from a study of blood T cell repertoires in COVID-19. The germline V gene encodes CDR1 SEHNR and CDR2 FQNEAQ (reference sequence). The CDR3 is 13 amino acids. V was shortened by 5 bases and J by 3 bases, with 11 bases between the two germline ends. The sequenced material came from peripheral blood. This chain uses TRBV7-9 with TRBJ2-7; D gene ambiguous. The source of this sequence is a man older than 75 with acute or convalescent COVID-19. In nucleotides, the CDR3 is TGTGCCAGCAGCCGAGACATGATCTACGAGCAGTACGTC. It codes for CASSRDMIYEQYV.